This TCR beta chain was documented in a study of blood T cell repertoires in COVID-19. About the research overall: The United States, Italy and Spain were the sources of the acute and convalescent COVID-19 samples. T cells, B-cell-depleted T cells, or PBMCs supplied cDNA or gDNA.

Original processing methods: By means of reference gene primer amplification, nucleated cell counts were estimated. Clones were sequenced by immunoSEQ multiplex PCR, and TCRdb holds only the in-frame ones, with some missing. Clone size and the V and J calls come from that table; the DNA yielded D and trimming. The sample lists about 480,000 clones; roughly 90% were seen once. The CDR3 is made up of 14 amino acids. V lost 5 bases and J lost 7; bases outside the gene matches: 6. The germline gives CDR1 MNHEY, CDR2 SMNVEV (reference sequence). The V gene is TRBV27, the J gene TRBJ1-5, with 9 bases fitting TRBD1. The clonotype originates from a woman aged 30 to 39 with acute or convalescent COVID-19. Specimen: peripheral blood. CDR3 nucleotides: TGTGCCAGCAGTCCCGACAGGGGGGGACAGCCCCAGCATTTT. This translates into CASSPDRGGQPQHF.